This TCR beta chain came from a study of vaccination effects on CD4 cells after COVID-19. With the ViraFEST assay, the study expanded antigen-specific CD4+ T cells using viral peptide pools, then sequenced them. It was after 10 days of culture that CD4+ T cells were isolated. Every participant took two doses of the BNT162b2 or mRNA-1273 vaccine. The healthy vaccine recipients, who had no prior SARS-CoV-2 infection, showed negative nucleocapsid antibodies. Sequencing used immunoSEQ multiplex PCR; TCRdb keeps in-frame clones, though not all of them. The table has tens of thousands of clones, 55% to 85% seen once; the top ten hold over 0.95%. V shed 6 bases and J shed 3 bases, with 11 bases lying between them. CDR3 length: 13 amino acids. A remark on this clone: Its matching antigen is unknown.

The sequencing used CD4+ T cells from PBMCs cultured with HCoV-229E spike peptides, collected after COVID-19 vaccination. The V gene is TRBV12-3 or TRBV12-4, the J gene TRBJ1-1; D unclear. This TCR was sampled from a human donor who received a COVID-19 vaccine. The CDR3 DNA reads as TGTGCCAGCAGATCGTCCGGATACACTGAAGCTTTCTTT. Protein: CASRSSGYTEAFF.